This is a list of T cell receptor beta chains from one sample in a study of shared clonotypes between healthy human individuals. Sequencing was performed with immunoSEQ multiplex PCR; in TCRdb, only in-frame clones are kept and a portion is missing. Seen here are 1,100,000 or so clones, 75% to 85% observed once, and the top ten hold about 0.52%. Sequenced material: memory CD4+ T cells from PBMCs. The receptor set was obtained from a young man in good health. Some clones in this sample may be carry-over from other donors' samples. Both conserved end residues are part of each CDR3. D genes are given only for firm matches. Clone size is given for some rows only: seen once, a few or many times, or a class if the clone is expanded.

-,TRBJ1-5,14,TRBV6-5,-,CASSIGSGNQPQHF,TGTGCCAGCAGCATCGGGAGCGGCAATCAGCCCCAGCATTTT
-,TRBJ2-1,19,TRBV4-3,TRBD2,CASSPGLAGVPSSYNEQFF,TGCGCCAGCAGCCCGGGACTAGCGGGAGTTCCGAGCTCCTACAATGAGCAGTTCTTC
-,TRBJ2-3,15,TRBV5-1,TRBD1,CASSLQGLGEDTQYF,TGCGCCAGCAGCTTACAGGGGCTTGGGGAAGATACGCAGTATTTT
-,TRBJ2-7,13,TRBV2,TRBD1,CASVTGGSYEQYF,TGTGCCAGCGTTACAGGGGGCTCCTACGAGCAGTACTTC
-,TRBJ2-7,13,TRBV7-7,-,CASSPVWGDEQYF,TGTGCCAGCAGCCCTGTCTGGGGGGACGAGCAGTACTTC
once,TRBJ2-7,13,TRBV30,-,CAWKLPGAYEQYF,TGTGCCTGGAAGTTGCCAGGGGCCTACGAGCAGTACTTC
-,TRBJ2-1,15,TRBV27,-,CASSLQLGAYNEQFF,TGTGCCAGCAGTCTACAACTAGGGGCCTACAATGAGCAGTTCTTC
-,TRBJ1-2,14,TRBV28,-,CASSFSSRRDGYTF,TGTGCCAGCAGTTTCAGTTCTAGAAGGGATGGCTACACCTTC
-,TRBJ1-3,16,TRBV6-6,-,CASTLGDTDSGNTIYF,TGTGCCAGCACCTTAGGGGACACTGACTCTGGAAACACCATATATTTT
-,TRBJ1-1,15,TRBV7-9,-,CASSSQRTAGTEAFF,TGTGCCAGCAGCTCGCAGAGGACGGCTGGGACTGAAGCTTTCTTT
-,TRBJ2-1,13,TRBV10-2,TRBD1,CASKSGQGTEQFF,TGCGCCAGCAAGTCAGGACAGGGGACTGAGCAGTTCTTC
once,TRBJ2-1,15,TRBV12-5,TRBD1,CASGLRGTGHNEQFF,TGTGCTAGTGGTTTAAGGGGGACAGGCCACAATGAGCAGTTCTTC
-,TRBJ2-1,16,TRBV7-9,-,CASSSSNGGVYNEQFF,TGTGCCAGCAGCTCTTCCAACGGCGGGGTTTACAATGAGCAGTTCTTC
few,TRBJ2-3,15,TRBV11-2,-,CASSLEVGVADTQYF,TGTGCCAGCAGCTTAGAGGTGGGAGTCGCAGATACGCAGTATTTT
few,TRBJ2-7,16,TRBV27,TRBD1,CASSRWDREGVYEQYF,TGTGCCAGCAGTCGATGGGACAGGGAGGGGGTCTACGAGCAGTACTTC
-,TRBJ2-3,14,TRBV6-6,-,CASRDRTPQDTQYF,TGTGCCAGCAGAGACAGGACCCCACAAGATACGCAGTATTTT
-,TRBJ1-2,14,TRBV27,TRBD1,CASSQGARGYGYTF,TGTGCCAGCAGTCAGGGGGCGCGAGGGTATGGCTACACCTTC
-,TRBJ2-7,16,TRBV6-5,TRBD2,CASSSPGVAGADEQYF,TGTGCCAGCAGTTCCCCCGGGGTAGCGGGAGCGGACGAGCAGTACTTC
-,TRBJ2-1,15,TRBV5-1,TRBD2,CASSFNGPSGARQFF,TGCGCCAGCAGCTTTAACGGCCCTAGCGGAGCGCGGCAGTTCTTC
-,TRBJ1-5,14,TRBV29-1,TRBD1,CSVGETGPNQPQHF,TGCAGCGTTGGGGAGACAGGGCCCAATCAGCCCCAGCATTTT
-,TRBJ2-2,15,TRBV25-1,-,CASSEWRSNTGELFF,TGTGCCAGCAGTGAGTGGCGGTCCAACACCGGGGAGCTGTTTTTT
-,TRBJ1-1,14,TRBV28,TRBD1,CASSPTGDFTEAFF,TGTGCCAGCAGCCCAACAGGGGATTTCACTGAAGCTTTCTTT
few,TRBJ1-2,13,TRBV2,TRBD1,CASSDRDRARYTF,TGTGCCAGCAGTGACCGGGACAGGGCTCGCTACACCTTC
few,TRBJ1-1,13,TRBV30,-,CAWDGGMNTEAFF,TGTGCCTGGGACGGGGGCATGAACACTGAAGCTTTCTTT
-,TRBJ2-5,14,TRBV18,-,CASSPGTGRETQYF,TGTGCCAGCTCTCCTGGCACAGGGCGAGAGACCCAGTACTTC
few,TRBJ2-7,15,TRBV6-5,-,CASSNGGDRAYEQYF,TGTGCCAGCAGTAACGGGGGAGACAGGGCCTACGAGCAGTACTTC
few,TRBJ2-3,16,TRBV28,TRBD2,CASQNPSGRATDTQYF,TGTGCCAGCCAGAATCCGAGCGGGAGGGCCACAGATACGCAGTATTTT
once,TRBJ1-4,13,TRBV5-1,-,CASRAGMDEKLFF,TGCGCCAGCAGGGCGGGGATGGATGAAAAACTGTTTTTT
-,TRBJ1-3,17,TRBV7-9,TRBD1,CASSPRAQGTSKNTIYF,TGTGCCAGCAGCCCGAGGGCACAGGGGACTTCGAAAAACACCATATATTTT
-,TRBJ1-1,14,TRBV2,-,CASSELRGDTEAFF,TGTGCCAGCAGTGAATTGCGAGGGGATACTGAAGCTTTCTTT
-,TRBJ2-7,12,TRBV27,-,CAGREYLNEQYF,TGTGCCGGCCGGGAGTATCTAAACGAGCAGTACTTC
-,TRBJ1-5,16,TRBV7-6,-,CASSLGVGYSNQPQHF,TGTGCCAGCAGCTTAGGGGTAGGATATAGCAATCAGCCCCAGCATTTT
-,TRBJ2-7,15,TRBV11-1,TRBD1,CASSSGQGISYEQYF,TGTGCCAGCAGCTCGGGACAGGGAATCTCCTACGAGCAGTACTTC
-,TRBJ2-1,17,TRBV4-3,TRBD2,CASSQYPGTSGYNEQFF,TGCGCCAGCAGCCAATATCCCGGGACTAGCGGTTACAATGAGCAGTTCTTC
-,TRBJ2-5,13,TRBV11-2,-,CASSSIARETQYF,TGTGCCAGCAGCTCCATAGCGAGAGAGACCCAGTACTTC
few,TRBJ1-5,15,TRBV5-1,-,CASSPLGGVGQPQHF,TGCGCCAGCAGCCCCCTGGGAGGGGTAGGACAGCCCCAGCATTTT
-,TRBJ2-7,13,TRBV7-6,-,CASSPGTWGEQYF,TGTGCCAGCAGCCCGGGGACATGGGGCGAGCAGTACTTC
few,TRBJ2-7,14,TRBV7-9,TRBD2,CASSLAPGAGEQYF,TGTGCCAGCAGCTTAGCGCCCGGAGCGGGGGAGCAGTACTTC
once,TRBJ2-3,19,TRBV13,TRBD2,CASSLGLMLTSGGTDTQYF,TGTGCCAGCAGCTTAGGCCTTATGTTGACTAGCGGGGGCACAGATACGCAGTATTTT